This TCR beta chain originates from a study of T cell repertoires in cytomegalovirus infection. Study-level information: Recently identified HLA-C-restricted CMV epitopes and well-studied HLA-B-restricted CMV epitopes were used by the study. Public TCR beta signatures marked donors with CMV infection and the matching HLA.

From the reads, TCRdb called clonotypes with MiXCR, one entry per CDR3 protein. The sample has approximately 730,000 distinct CDR3 sequences, 29% seen once. Study-wide results and limits: Carriers of CMV and the relevant HLA type were discriminated by public TCR beta frequency. It was HLA-C-restricted CMV-specific TCR beta clonotypes that dominated the response ex vivo.

This clonotype was recorded a few times. Its antigen remains unknown. Germline lookup yields CDR1 KGHDR and CDR2 SFDVKD. The CDR3 has 19 residues. J was trimmed by 0 bases and V by 0 bases; bases with no gene match: 11. This sequence originates from a human donor in good health (CMV status not recorded). Some clones in this sample may be carry-over from other donors' samples. The chain carries TRBV24-1 and TRBJ2-7; 9 nucleotides align to TRBD2. Here the sequenced sample was cultured CD8+ T cells from PBMCs, taken from culture after CMV antigen stimulation. CDR3 coding DNA: TGTGCCACCAGTGATTTGCATCCAGCGGGGGGACTCCTCTCCTACGAGCAGTACGTC. Protein: CATSDLHPAGGLLSYEQYV.